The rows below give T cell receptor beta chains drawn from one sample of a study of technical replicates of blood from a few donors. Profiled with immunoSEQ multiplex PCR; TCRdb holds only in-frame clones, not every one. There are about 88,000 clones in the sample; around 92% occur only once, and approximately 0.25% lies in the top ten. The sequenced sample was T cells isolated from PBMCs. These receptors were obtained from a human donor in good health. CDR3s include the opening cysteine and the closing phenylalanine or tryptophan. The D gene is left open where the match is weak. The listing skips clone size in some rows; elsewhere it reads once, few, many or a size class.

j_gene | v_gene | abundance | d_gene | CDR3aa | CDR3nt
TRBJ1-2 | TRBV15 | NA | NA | CATSIFGGGGYTF | TGTGCCACCAGCATATTTGGGGGCGGGGGCTACACCTTC
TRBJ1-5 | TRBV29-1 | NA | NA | CSVAEGMGGNQPQHF | TGCAGTGTGGCGGAGGGGATGGGTGGCAATCAGCCCCAGCATTTT
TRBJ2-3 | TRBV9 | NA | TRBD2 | CASSVGTSGYTDTQYF | TGTGCCAGCAGCGTAGGTACTAGCGGATACACAGATACGCAGTATTTT
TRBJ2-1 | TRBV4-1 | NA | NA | CASSHVGQSGYNEQFF | TGCGCCAGCAGCCACGTCGGACAAAGCGGGTACAATGAGCAGTTCTTC
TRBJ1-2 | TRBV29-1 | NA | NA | CSVGQGKDGYTF | TGCAGCGTTGGGCAGGGAAAGGATGGCTACACCTTC
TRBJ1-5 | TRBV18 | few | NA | CASSPTGNSNQPQHF | TGTGCCAGCTCTCCTACAGGGAACAGCAATCAGCCCCAGCATTTT
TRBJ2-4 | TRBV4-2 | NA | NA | CASSLSGQAKNIQYF | TGTGCCAGCAGCCTCTCCGGACAGGCCAAAAACATTCAGTACTTC
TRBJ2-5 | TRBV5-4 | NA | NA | CASSLFGRGDQETQYF | TGTGCCAGCAGCTTGTTTGGCAGGGGGGACCAAGAGACCCAGTACTTC
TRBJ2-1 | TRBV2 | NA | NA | CASRTSSYNEQFF | TGTGCCAGCAGGACTAGCTCCTACAATGAGCAGTTCTTC
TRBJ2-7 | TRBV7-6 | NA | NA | CASSLMRGPHEQYF | TGTGCCAGCAGCTTAATGCGGGGCCCCCACGAGCAGTACTTC
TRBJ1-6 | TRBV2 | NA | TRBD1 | CASSLTGAVAQDNSPLHF | TGTGCCAGCAGTCTGACAGGGGCCGTAGCTCAGGATAATTCACCCCTCCACTTT
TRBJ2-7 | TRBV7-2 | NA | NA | CASSLREGQQYF | TGTGCCAGCAGCCTCCGAGAGGGCCAGCAGTACTTC
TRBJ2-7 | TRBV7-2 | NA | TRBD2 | CASSLRLTVAGEWGSEQYF | TGTGCCAGCAGCTTACGGTTGACGGTAGCGGGGGAGTGGGGATCCGAGCAGTACTTC
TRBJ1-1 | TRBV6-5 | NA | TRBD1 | CASSSDRATEAFF | TGTGCCAGCAGCTCGGACAGGGCCACTGAAGCTTTCTTT
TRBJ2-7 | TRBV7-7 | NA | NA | CASSFGQGAAYEQYF | TGTGCCAGCAGCTTTGGGCAGGGTGCGGCCTACGAGCAGTACTTC
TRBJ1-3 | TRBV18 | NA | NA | CASSPTNNRAGNTIYF | TGTGCCAGCTCACCGACCAATAACAGGGCTGGAAACACCATATATTTT
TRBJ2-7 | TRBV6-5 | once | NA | CASSLRPALRYEQYF | TGTGCCAGCAGTTTGCGACCAGCGTTGCGGTACGAGCAGTACTTC
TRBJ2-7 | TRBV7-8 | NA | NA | CASSAEATLGNEQYF | TGTGCCAGCAGCGCCGAAGCCACACTAGGGAACGAGCAGTACTTC
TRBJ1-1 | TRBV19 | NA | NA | CASSTDRTRTEAFF | TGTGCCAGTAGCACCGACAGGACGAGGACTGAAGCTTTCTTT
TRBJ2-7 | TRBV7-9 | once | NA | CASSLGAETLSYEQYF | TGTGCCAGCAGCTTAGGGGCAGAAACACTCTCCTACGAGCAGTACTTC
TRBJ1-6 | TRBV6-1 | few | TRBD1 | CATQDRDNSPLHF | TGTGCCACCCAGGACAGGGATAATTCACCCCTCCACTTT
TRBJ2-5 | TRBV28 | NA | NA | CASSYSLRGQETQYF | TGTGCCAGCAGCTACTCCCTCCGAGGCCAAGAGACCCAGTACTTC
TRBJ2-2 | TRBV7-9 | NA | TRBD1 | CASRPAPRQGVAGELFF | TGTGCCAGCAGGCCAGCCCCGAGACAGGGAGTCGCCGGGGAGCTGTTTTTT
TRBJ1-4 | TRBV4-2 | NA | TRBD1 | CASSQGDRTIEKLFF | TGTGCCAGCAGCCAAGGGGACAGAACTATTGAAAAACTGTTTTTT